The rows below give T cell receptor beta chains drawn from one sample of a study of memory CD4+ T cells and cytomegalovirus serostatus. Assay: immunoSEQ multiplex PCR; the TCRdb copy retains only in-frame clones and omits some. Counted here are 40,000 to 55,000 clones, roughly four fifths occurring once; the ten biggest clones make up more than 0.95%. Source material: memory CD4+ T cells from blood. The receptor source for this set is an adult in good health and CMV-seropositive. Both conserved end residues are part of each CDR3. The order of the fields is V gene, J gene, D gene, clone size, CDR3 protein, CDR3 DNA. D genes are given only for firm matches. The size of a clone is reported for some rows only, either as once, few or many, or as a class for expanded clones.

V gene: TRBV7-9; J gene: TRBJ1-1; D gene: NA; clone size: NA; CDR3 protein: CASRPIRGDTEAFF; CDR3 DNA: TGTGCCAGCAGACCTATTAGGGGGGACACTGAAGCTTTCTTT
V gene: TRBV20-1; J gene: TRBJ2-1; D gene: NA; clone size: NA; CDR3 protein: CSASSGEQFF; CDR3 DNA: TGCAGTGCTAGCTCGGGTGAGCAGTTCTTC
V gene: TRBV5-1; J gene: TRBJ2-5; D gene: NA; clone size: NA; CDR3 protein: CASSLGLGPGGETQYF; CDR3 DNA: TGCGCCAGCAGCTTGGGACTGGGGCCAGGTGGGGAGACCCAGTACTTC
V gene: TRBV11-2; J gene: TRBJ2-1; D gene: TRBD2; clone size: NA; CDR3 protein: CASGLAGPLEQFF; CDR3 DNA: TGTGCCAGCGGACTAGCGGGGCCATTGGAGCAGTTCTTC
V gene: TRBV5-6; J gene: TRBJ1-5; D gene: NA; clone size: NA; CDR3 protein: CASSLREARNQPQHF; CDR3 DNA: TGTGCCAGCAGCTTGAGGGAGGCTCGCAATCAGCCCCAGCATTTT
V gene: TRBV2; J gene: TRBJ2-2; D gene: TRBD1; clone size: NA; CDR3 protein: CASSADREGELFF; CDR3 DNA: TGTGCCAGCAGTGCCGACAGGGAAGGGGAGCTGTTTTTT
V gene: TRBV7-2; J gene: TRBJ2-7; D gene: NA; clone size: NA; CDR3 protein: CASSLDPTDEQYF; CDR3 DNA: TGTGCCAGCAGCTTAGACCCTACCGACGAGCAGTACTTC
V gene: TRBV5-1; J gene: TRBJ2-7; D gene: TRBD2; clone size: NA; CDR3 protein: CASSREGEYEQYF; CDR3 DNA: TGCGCCAGCAGCCGGGAGGGGGAGTACGAGCAGTACTTC
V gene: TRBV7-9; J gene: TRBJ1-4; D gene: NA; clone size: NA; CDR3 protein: CASSLDRDGNEKLFF; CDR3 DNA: TGTGCCAGCAGCTTAGACCGGGACGGAAATGAAAAACTGTTTTTT
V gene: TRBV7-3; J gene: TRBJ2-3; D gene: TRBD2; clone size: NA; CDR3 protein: CASSSRLAGGQDTQYF; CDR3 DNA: TGTGCCAGCAGCTCCCGACTAGCGGGGGGACAAGATACGCAGTATTTT
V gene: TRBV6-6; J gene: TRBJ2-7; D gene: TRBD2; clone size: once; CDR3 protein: CASSPGLLLEQYF; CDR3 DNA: TGTGCCAGCAGTCCGGGACTACTCCTCGAGCAGTACTTC
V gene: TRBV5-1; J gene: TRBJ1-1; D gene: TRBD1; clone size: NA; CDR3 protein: CASSSSGTGSTEAFF; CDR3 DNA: TGCGCCAGCAGCTCCTCCGGGACAGGGAGCACTGAAGCTTTCTTT
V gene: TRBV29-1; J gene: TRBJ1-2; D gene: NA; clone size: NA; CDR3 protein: CSVEGQDLNYGYTF; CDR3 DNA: TGCAGCGTTGAAGGTCAGGACCTTAACTATGGCTACACCTTC
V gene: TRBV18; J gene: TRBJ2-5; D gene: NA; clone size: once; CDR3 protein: CASSPTVVLGTQYF; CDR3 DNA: TGTGCCAGCTCACCGACAGTAGTTTTGGGGACCCAGTACTTC
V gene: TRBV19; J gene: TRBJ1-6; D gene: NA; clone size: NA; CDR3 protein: CASKVGGYNSPLHF; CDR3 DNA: TGTGCCAGTAAGGTGGGGGGTTATAATTCACCCCTCCACTTT
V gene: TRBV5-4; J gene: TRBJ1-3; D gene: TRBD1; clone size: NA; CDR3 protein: CASSSSQRDSDNTIYF; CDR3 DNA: TGTGCCAGCAGCTCCTCGCAGAGGGACAGCGACAACACCATATATTTT
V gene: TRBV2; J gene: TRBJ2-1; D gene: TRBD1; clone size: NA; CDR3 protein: CATRDRGLYNEQFF; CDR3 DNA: TGTGCCACTAGGGACAGGGGCCTATACAATGAGCAGTTCTTC
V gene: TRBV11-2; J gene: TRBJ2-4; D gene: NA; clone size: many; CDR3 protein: CASSLVIRDRAYF; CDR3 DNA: TGTGCCAGCAGCTTAGTTATCCGGGACCGGGCGTACTTC
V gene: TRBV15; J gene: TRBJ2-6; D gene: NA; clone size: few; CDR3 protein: CATSGGYRDFSGANVLTF; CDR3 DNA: TGTGCCACCAGCGGCGGGTACAGGGACTTCTCTGGGGCCAACGTCCTGACTTTC
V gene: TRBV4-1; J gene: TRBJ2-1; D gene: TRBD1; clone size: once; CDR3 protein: CASSRQGAEQFF; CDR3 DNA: TGCGCCAGCAGCCGACAGGGGGCCGAGCAGTTCTTC
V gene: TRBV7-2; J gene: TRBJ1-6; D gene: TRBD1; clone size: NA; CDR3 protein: CASSWTTGGNSPLHF; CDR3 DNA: TGTGCCAGCAGCTGGACGACAGGGGGCAATTCACCCCTCCACTTT
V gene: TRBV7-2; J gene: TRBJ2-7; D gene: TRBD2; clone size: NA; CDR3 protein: CASSLRAAGGVEQYF; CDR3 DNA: TGTGCCAGCAGCTTAAGGGCTGCTGGGGGGGTCGAGCAGTACTTC
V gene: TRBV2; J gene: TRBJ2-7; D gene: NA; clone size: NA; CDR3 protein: CASRLDGSSYEQYF; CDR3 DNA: TGTGCCAGCAGGTTGGACGGAAGCTCCTACGAGCAGTACTTC
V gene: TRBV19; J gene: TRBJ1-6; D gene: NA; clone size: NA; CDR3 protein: CASSIPFSGLDSPLHF; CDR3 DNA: TGTGCCAGTAGTATCCCGTTCTCAGGACTGGATTCACCCCTCCACTTT
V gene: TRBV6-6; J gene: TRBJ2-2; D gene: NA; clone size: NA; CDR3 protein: CASSPDLGSGELFF; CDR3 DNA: TGTGCCAGCAGTCCCGATCTTGGGTCCGGGGAGCTGTTTTTT
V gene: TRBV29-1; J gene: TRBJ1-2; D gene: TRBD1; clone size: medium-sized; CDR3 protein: CSVRQGARNYGYTF; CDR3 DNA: TGCAGCGTTCGTCAGGGGGCGAGAAACTATGGCTACACCTTC
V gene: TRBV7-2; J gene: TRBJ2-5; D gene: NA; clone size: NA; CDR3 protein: CASTPGWGEETQYF; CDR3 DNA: TGTGCCAGCACCCCAGGTTGGGGGGAAGAGACCCAGTACTTC
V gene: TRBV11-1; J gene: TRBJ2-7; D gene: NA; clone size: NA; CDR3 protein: CASSLGARGYEQYF; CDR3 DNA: TGTGCCAGCAGCTTAGGGGCCCGTGGGTACGAGCAGTACTTC
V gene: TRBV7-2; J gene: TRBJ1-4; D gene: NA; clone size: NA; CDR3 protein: CASSLAGLREKLFF; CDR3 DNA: TGTGCCAGCAGCTTAGCAGGGCTTCGGGAAAAACTGTTTTTT
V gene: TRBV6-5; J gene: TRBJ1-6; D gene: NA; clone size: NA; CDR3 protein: CASSYSTGNNSPLHF; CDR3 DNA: TGTGCCAGCAGTTACTCGACAGGAAATAATTCACCCCTCCACTTT
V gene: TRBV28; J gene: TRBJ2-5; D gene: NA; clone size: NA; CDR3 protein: CASRGPEETQYF; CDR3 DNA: TGTGCCAGCAGGGGACCGGAAGAGACCCAGTACTTC
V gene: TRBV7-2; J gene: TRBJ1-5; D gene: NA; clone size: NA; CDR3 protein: CASSLMGDSNQPQHF; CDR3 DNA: TGTGCCAGCAGCTTAATGGGTGATAGCAATCAGCCCCAGCATTTT
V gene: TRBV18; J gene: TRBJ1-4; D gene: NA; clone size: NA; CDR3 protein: CASSKEGRTEKLFF; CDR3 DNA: TGTGCCAGCTCAAAGGAGGGACGGACTGAAAAACTGTTTTTT
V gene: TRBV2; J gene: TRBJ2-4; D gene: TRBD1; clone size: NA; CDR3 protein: CASSELVGGYKNIQYF; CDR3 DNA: TGTGCCAGCAGTGAACTGGTAGGGGGCTACAAAAACATTCAGTACTTC
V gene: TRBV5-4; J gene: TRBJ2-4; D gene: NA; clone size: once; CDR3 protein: CASSSGLNGENIQYF; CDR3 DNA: TGTGCCAGCAGCTCTGGACTCAATGGGGAAAACATTCAGTACTTC
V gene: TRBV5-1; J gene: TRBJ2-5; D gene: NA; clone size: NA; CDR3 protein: CASRGFTGNQETQYF; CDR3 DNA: TGCGCCAGCAGGGGATTTACAGGGAACCAAGAGACCCAGTACTTC
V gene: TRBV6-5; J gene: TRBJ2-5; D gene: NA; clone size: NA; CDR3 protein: CASSYSGQGYQETQYF; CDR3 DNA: TGTGCCAGCAGTTACTCGGGACAAGGGTACCAAGAGACCCAGTACTTC
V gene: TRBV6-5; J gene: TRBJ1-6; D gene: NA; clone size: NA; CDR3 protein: CASSWGTYNSPLHF; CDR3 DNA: TGTGCCAGCAGTTGGGGGACCTATAATTCACCCCTCCACTTT
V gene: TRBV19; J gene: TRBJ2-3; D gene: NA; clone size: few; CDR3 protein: CASRIAGDTQYF; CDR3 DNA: TGTGCCAGTAGAATAGCAGGTGATACGCAGTATTTT
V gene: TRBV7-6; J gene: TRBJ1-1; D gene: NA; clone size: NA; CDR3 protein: CASSPRLRNTEAFF; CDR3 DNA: TGTGCCAGCAGCCCCAGGTTGCGGAACACTGAAGCTTTCTTT
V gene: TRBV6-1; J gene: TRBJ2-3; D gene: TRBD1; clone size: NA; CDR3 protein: CASSQRGRGTDTQYF; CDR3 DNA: TGTGCCAGCAGTCAAAGGGGGCGAGGCACAGATACGCAGTATTTT
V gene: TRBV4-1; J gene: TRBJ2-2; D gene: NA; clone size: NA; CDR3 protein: CASSHETPTGELFF; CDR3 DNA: TGCGCCAGCAGCCACGAAACCCCCACCGGGGAGCTGTTTTTT
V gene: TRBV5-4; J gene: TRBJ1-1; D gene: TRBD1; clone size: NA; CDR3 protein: CASASQGVNTEAFF; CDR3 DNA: TGTGCCAGCGCCTCACAGGGGGTGAACACTGAAGCTTTCTTT
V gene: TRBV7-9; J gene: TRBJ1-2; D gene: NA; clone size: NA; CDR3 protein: CASSPQGSYGYTF; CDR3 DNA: TGTGCCAGCAGCCCTCAAGGCTCCTATGGCTACACCTTC
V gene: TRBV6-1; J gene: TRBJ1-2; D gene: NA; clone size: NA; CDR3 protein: CASGPGGWNYGYTF; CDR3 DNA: TGTGCCAGCGGTCCTGGAGGTTGGAACTATGGCTACACCTTC
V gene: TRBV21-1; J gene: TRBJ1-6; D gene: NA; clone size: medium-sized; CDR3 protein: CASSKGNRTVNSPLHF; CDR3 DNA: TGTGCCAGCAGCAAAGGCAACCGGACAGTCAATTCACCCCTCCACTTT
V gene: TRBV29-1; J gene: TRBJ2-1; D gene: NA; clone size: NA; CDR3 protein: CSVEVMNTYNEQFF; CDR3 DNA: TGCAGCGTTGAAGTGATGAATACCTACAATGAGCAGTTCTTC
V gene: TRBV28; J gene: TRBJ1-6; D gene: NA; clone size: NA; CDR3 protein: CASSLGGGRSPLHF; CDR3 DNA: TGTGCCAGCAGTTTGGGTGGCGGTAGATCACCCCTCCACTTT
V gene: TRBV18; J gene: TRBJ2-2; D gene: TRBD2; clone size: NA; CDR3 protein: CASSPYGGNGNTGELFF; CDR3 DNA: TGTGCCAGCTCACCCTACGGGGGGAACGGGAACACCGGGGAGCTGTTTTTT
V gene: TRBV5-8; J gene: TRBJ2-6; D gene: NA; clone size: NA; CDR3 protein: CASSLGTDHSGANVLTF; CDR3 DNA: TGTGCCAGCAGCTTAGGCACAGACCACTCTGGGGCCAACGTCCTGACTTTC
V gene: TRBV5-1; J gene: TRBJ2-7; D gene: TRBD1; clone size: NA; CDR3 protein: CASSRSLQGNNEQYF; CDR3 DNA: TGCGCCAGCAGCAGAAGTTTACAGGGGAATAACGAGCAGTACTTC
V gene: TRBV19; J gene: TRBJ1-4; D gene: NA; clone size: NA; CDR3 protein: CASSTSTGEKLFF; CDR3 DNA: TGTGCCAGTAGTACCTCAACGGGTGAAAAACTGTTTTTT
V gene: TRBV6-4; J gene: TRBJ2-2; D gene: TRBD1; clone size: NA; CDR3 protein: CASSDTDRAGELFF; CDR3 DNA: TGTGCCAGCAGTGACACAGACAGGGCCGGGGAGCTGTTTTTT
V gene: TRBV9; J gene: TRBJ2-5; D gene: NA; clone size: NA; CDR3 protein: CASSEKGKETQYF; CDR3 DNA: TGTGCCAGCAGCGAGAAGGGGAAAGAGACCCAGTACTTC
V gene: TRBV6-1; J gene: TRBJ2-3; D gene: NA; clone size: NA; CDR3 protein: CASTIAATDTQYF; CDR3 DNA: TGTGCCAGCACTATAGCGGCCACAGATACGCAGTATTTT
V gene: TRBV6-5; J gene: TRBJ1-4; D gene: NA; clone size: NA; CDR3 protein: CASSYKTGREKLFF; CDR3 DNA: TGTGCCAGCAGTTATAAAACAGGGCGCGAGAAACTGTTTTTT
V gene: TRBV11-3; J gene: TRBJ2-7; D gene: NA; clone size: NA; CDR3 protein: CASSQEGGYEQYF; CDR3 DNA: TGTGCCAGCAGCCAGGAGGGGGGCTACGAGCAGTACTTC
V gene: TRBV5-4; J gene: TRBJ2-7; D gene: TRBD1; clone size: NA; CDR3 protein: CASSLDPGQGEQYF; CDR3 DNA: TGTGCCAGCAGCTTGGATCCGGGACAGGGAGAGCAGTACTTC